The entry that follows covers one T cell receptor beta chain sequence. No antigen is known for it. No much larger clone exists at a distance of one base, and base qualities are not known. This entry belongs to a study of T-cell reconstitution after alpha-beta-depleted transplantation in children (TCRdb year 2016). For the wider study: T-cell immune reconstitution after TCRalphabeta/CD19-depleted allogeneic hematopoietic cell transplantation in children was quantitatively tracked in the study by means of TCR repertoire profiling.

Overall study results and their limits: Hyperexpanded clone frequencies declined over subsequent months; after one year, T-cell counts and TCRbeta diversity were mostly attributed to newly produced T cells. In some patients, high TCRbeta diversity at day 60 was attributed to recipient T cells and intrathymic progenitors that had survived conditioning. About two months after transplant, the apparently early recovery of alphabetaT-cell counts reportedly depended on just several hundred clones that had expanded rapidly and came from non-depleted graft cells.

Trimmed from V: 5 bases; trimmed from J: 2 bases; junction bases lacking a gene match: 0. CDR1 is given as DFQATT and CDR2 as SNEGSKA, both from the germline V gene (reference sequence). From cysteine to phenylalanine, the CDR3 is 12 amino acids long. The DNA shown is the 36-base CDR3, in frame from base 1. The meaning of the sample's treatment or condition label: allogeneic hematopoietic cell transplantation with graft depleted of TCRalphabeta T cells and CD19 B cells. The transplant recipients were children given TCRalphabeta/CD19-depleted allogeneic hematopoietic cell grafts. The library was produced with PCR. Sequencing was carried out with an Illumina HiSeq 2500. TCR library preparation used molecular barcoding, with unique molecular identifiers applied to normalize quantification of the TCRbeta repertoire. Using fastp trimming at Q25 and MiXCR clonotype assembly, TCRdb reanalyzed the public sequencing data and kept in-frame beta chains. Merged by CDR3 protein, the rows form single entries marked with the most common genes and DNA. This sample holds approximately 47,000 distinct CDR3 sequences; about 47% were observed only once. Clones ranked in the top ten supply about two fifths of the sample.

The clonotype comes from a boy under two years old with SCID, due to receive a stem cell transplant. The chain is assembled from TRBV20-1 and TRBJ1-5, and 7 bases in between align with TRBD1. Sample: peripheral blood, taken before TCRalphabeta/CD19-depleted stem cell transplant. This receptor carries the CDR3 CSAGQGNQPQHF. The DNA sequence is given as TGCAGTGCTGGACAGGGCAATCAGCCCCAGCATTTT.